The 26 T cell receptor beta chains in this list originate from one sample, sequenced in a study of T cell responses to AZD1222 COVID-19 vaccine. Some clones are missing from TCRdb's copy, which holds only in-frame ones; the method was immunoSEQ multiplex PCR. Counted here are roughly 150,000 clones, 93% occurring once; the ten biggest clones make up less than 6.5%. Material: peripheral blood, obtained on day 0 of AZD1222 vaccination. The origin of the receptors is an adult in good health.

The chain carries TRBV6-4 and TRBJ1-1; D is unresolved. Germline loops: CDR1 MRHNA, CDR2 SNTAGT. Trimming took off 6 bases at V and 1 base at J, with 9 bases between the two ends. The CDR3 runs to 13 residues. CDR3 protein: CASRPDTNTEAFF. In DNA form, the CDR3 reads TGTGCCAGCAGACCCGACACGAACACTGAAGCTTTCTTT.

In its sample, this clone was seen once. This sequence joins TRBV3-1 (or the pseudogene TRBV3-2) and TRBJ2-1, with 8 positions matching TRBD2. The CDR3 totals 15 residues. J was trimmed by 7 bases and V by 4 bases; bases with no gene match: 9. The V gene's germline CDR1 is LGHDT and CDR2 YNNKEL (reference sequence). CDR3 sequence: CASSPFLREGNEQFF. CDR3 DNA: TGTGCCAGCAGCCCCTTTCTCCGGGAGGGGAATGAGCAGTTCTTC.

The CDR3 protein is CASSLERGRDEQYF. DNA of the CDR3: TGTGCCAGCAGCTTAGAGCGGGGAAGGGACGAGCAGTACTTC. The V call is TRBV11-2, the J call TRBJ2-7, with D possibly TRBD2 on 6 matching bases. CDR1 and CDR2 from the germline V gene are SGHAT and FQNNGV. Trimming stripped 0 bases from V and 5 bases from J, with 11 bases between. CDR3 length: 14 amino acids.

This chain connects TRBV11-2 to TRBJ2-7; D unclear. This CDR3 is built from 13 residues. The germline gives CDR1 SGHAT, CDR2 FQNNGV. V was pared by 1 base and J by 5 bases, with 9 bases between. The DNA of the CDR3 is TGTGCCAGCAGCTTAGGCGGAACTAACGAGCAGTACTTC. Protein product: CASSLGGTNEQYF.

The chain has TRBV29-1 and TRBJ1-1, with D maybe TRBD1 (6 bases). V was trimmed by 1 base and J by 0 bases, leaving 9 bases between them. The CDR3 totals 14 residues. Germline V gene sequence: CDR1 SQVTM, CDR2 ANQGSEA. The CDR3, as DNA: TGCAGCGTTGAAGTGTGGGGGCTGAACACTGAAGCTTTCTTT. It specifies CSVEVWGLNTEAFF.

This clone was observed a single time. V and J are TRBV2 and TRBJ2-3, with TRBD2 matching 11 bases. The CDR3 is 15 residues long. Germline lookup yields CDR1 SNHLY and CDR2 FYNNEI. With V trimmed by 6 bases and J by 2 bases, 4 bases remained unmatched. CDR3 coding DNA: TGTGCCAGCAGGCGACTAGCGGGGTTCACAGATACGCAGTATTTT. Residues: CASRRLAGFTDTQYF.

V gene TRBV11-2 combines with J gene TRBJ1-2; no firm D call. The CDR3 spans 13 residues. Germline V gives CDR1 SGHAT, CDR2 FQNNGV. Trimming stripped 3 bases from V and 4 bases from J, with 9 bases between. The CDR3 reads CASSFSASYGYTF. In DNA, the CDR3 is TGTGCCAGCAGCTTTAGTGCCAGCTATGGCTACACCTTC.

The chain joins TRBV7-9 to TRBJ1-5, with 9 bases matching TRBD1. The J segment lost 1 base and the V segment lost 5 bases, leaving 9 bases of the junction unmatched. This CDR3 region has 17 residues. CDR1 and CDR2 (germline): SEHNR, FQNEAQ (reference sequence). CDR3 sequence (DNA): TGTGCCAGCAGCGCCGACAGGGGGGCGGAGAGCAATCAGCCCCAGCATTTT. Its protein product is CASSADRGAESNQPQHF. Combining the CDR3 with reference TRBV7-9 and TRBJ1-5 gives the whole variable domain DTGVSQNPRHKITKRGQNVTFRCDPISEHNRLYWYRQTLGQGPEFLTYFQNEAQLEKSRLLSDRFSAERPKGSFSTLEIQRTEQGDSAMYLCASSADRGAESNQPQHFGDGTRLSIL.

V is TRBV28 and J is TRBJ1-6; 8 nucleotides match TRBD1. Germline values: CDR1 MDHEN, CDR2 SYDVKM. Trimming at V came to 1 base and at J to 7 bases, leaving 18 bases not matched to a gene. The CDR3 spans 20 residues. CDR3 region: CASSLLGSYEGQGANSPLHF. In nucleotides, the CDR3 is TGTGCCAGCAGTTTATTGGGGTCCTACGAGGGGCAGGGGGCCAATTCACCCCTCCACTTT.

J is TRBJ1-4 and V is TRBV3-1 (or the pseudogene TRBV3-2), with D hard to call. Germline CDR1 LGHDT, CDR2 YNNKEL (reference sequence). Trimming removed 2 bases at V and 5 bases at J, with 15 bases between. This CDR3 is built from 16 residues. The CDR3 nucleotides read TGTGCCAGCAGCCAAACTACGGCTTCGCGAAATGAAAAACTGTTTTTT. This translates into CASSQTTASRNEKLFF.

V is TRBV12-5 and J is TRBJ2-2, with 7 bases identical to TRBD1. Germline V gene lookup returns CDR1 LGHNT and CDR2 FRNRAP. This CDR3 has 16 residues. The junction had 7 bases not matched to a gene; V was cut back by 3 bases and J by 3 bases. The CDR3 DNA follows: TGTGCTAGTGGTTTCTACACAGGGGCGGACACCGGGGAGCTGTTTTTT. It translates to CASGFYTGADTGELFF. Filled out from reference TRBV12-5 and TRBJ2-2, the complete variable domain reads DARVTQTPRHKVTEMGQEVTMRCQPILGHNTVFWYRQTMMQGLELLAYFRNRAPLDDSGMPKDRFSAEMPDATLATLKIQPSEPRDSAVYFCASGFYTGADTGELFFGEGSRLTVL.

This clone was counted once. The genes are TRBV6-5 and TRBJ1-2; D uncertain. Trimming left V 7 bases short and J 0 bases short, with 9 bases between. There are 13 residues in the CDR3. Germline values: CDR1 MNHEY, CDR2 SVGAGI. DNA for the CDR3: TGTGCCAGCACTGCAGGAGCTAACTATGGCTACACCTTC. Translated: CASTAGANYGYTF.

The chain uses TRBV7-9 and TRBJ1-6, with TRBD1 as a possible D gene (6 bases). Germline CDR1 reads SEHNR; CDR2 reads FQNEAQ (reference sequence). V gave up 1 base and J gave up 6 bases, with 7 bases separating them. This CDR3 has 14 residues. Written as DNA, the CDR3 is TGTGCCAGCAGCTTAGGACAGGTTAATTCACCCCTCCACTTT. Translating gives CASSLGQVNSPLHF.

The chain uses TRBV29-1 and TRBJ1-1, with TRBD1 identical over 7 bases. The CDR3 runs to 13 residues. V trimming: 6 bases; J trimming: 5 bases; junction bases outside the gene matches: 9. CDR1 is SQVTM and CDR2 is ANQGSEA in the germline V gene. This CDR3 is CSVVRTGGTEAFF. The CDR3 DNA reads as TGCAGCGTCGTACGGACAGGCGGGACTGAAGCTTTCTTT.

The V and J genes are TRBV6-5 and TRBJ2-4, with unresolved D. The germline V gene encodes CDR1 MNHEY and CDR2 SVGAGI. Trimming took off 2 bases at V and 5 bases at J, with 16 bases between the two ends. This CDR3 spans 16 amino acids. The CDR3 sequence: CASSYDLSASENIQYF. CDR3 DNA: TGTGCCAGCAGTTACGATTTGAGTGCGAGTGAAAACATTCAGTACTTC.

The chain combines TRBV9 with TRBJ2-3; D is uncertain. CDR3 length equals 15 residues. CDR1 and CDR2 from the germline V gene are SGDLS and YYNGEE. The ends were cut back, 3 bases at V and 2 bases at J, with 13 bases in the middle. The CDR3 sequence: CASSARPGFTDTQYF. Written as DNA, the CDR3 is TGTGCCAGCAGCGCTCGACCCGGATTCACAGATACGCAGTATTTT.

The chain is built from TRBV5-1 and TRBJ2-1; 10 positions agree with TRBD2. Germline-derived CDR1 and CDR2 are SGHRS and YFSETQ. This CDR3 comprises 16 residues. The J segment lost 10 bases and the V segment lost 4 bases, leaving 14 bases of the junction unmatched. The CDR3 reads CASSPRSGRDQGEQFF. The CDR3 DNA sequence: TGCGCCAGCAGCCCTCGGAGCGGGAGGGATCAAGGCGAGCAGTTCTTC.

In its sample, this clone was seen once. V usage is TRBV7-8 and J usage is TRBJ1-5; possible D gene TRBD1, 6 bases. The CDR3 runs 14 residues. Germline V lookup: CDR1 SGHVS, CDR2 FQNEAQ. Trimming pared 1 base from V and 7 bases from J, leaving 11 bases between. DNA for the CDR3: TGTGCCAGCAGCTTAGACAGGGAGGGACAGCCCCAGCATTTT. Translating gives CASSLDREGQPQHF.

The rearrangement uses TRBV28 and TRBJ1-5; D is ambiguous. V lost 2 bases and J 3 bases, leaving 11 bases between the germline ends. CDR1 is MDHEN, CDR2 SYDVKM, per germline. The CDR3 is made up of 15 amino acids. CDR3 sequence: CASSLTETFNQPQHF. The DNA of the CDR3 is TGTGCCAGCAGTTTAACAGAGACCTTCAATCAGCCCCAGCATTTT.

The CDR3 coding sequence is TGTGCCAGCAGCGTAGGGTGGGGACCATCCTACGAGCAGTACTTC. It specifies CASSVGWGPSYEQYF. The chain couples TRBV9 to TRBJ2-7; the D gene could be TRBD1 or TRBD2 (5 bases each). The CDR3 has 15 residues. V was shortened by 0 bases and J by 1 base, with 11 bases between the two germline ends. Germline loops: CDR1 SGDLS, CDR2 YYNGEE.

The gene calls are TRBV5-1 and TRBJ2-7; a possible D gene is TRBD1 (5 bases). CDR1 is SGHRS and CDR2 is YFSETQ in the germline V gene. The CDR3 spans 12 residues. V was cut by 3 bases and J by 6 bases, with 10 bases left in between. DNA for the CDR3: TGCGCCAGCAGCTCCCAGGGTGGCGAGCAGTACTTC. It yields the protein CASSSQGGEQYF. The whole variable domain, remainder taken from reference TRBV5-1 and TRBJ2-7, is KAGVTQTPRYLIKTRGQQVTLSCSPISGHRSVSWYQQTPGQGLQFLFEYFSETQRNKGNFPGRFSGRQFSNSRSEMNVSTLELGDSALYLCASSSQGGEQYFGPGTRLTVT.

The chain joins TRBV5-1 to TRBJ2-2; 8 bases are shared with TRBD2. The CDR3 sequence is 16 residues long. Trimming at V came to 0 bases and at J to 4 bases, leaving 5 bases not matched to a gene. Germline V gene data show CDR1 as SGHRS and CDR2 as YFSETQ. CDR3 DNA: TGCGCCAGCAGCTTGGTTCCGGGAGGGGTCACCGGGGAGCTGTTTTTT. It yields the protein CASSLVPGGVTGELFF.

This chain links TRBV11-2 with TRBJ2-1, with D unresolved. Germline V gene data show CDR1 as SGHAT and CDR2 as FQNNGV. V lost 1 base and J 3 bases, leaving 7 bases between the germline ends. The CDR3 is 14 residues long. DNA of the CDR3: TGTGCCAGCAGCTTAGTGGCCAGCTACAATGAGCAGTTCTTC. Protein: CASSLVASYNEQFF.

This chain joins TRBV5-1 and TRBJ2-1; D might be TRBD2 (5 bases). This CDR3 contains 16 residues. Germline CDR1 and CDR2: SGHRS and YFSETQ. The V gene lost 3 bases and the J gene lost 0 bases, with 13 bases spanning the gap. The CDR3 loop reads CASSYQSGSSYNEQFF. The CDR3 DNA follows: TGCGCCAGCAGCTACCAGTCGGGAAGCTCCTACAATGAGCAGTTCTTC.

The rearrangement joins TRBV27 to TRBJ2-1; D uncertain. CDR3 length: 18 residues. Per germline, CDR1 MNHEY and CDR2 SMNVEV (reference sequence). V was trimmed by 3 bases and J by 0 bases, leaving 18 bases between them. CDR3 nucleotide sequence: TGTGCCAGCAGTTTCTTGCCCGAAGGGTTAAGCTCCTACAATGAGCAGTTCTTC. It is translated as CASSFLPEGLSSYNEQFF.

This clone has more than one count but fewer than ten. The rearrangement uses TRBV2 and TRBJ2-7, with 7 bases aligning to TRBD1. The CDR3 spans 15 residues. The V segment lost 5 bases and the J segment 2 bases; nucleotides outside the gene matches: 9. Per the germline V gene, CDR1 is SNHLY and CDR2 is FYNNEI. CDR3 protein: CASSTSGTETYEQYF. DNA for the CDR3: TGTGCCAGCAGTACCTCCGGGACAGAGACCTACGAGCAGTACTTC.